The rows below give T cell receptor beta chains drawn from one sample of a study of blood T cell repertoires in COVID-19. Sequencing was performed with immunoSEQ multiplex PCR; in TCRdb, only in-frame clones are kept and a portion is missing. The sample consists of some 70,000 clones, around four fifths of them appearing once. Sequenced: peripheral blood. Receptor source: a man aged 55 to 70 with COVID-19, enrolled during active disease. CDR3s leave out the opening cysteine and the closing phenylalanine or tryptophan. Fields, in order: CDR3 length, V gene, J gene, CDR3 protein.

cdr3_length: 13
v_call: TRBV2
j_call: TRBJ2-1
cdr3_aa: ASRKTSGVYNEQF

cdr3_length: 10
v_call: TRBV28
j_call: TRBJ1-2
cdr3_aa: ASTRGGQAYT

cdr3_length: 11
v_call: TRBV5-1
j_call: TRBJ2-5
cdr3_aa: ASSLALQETQY

cdr3_length: 14
v_call: TRBV7-2
j_call: TRBJ2-5
cdr3_aa: ASSLAVQGVVETQY

cdr3_length: 12
v_call: TRBV29-1
j_call: TRBJ2-3
cdr3_aa: SVYRGNLGGTQY

cdr3_length: 13
v_call: TRBV7-2
j_call: TRBJ1-5
cdr3_aa: ASTPRGGSNQPQH

cdr3_length: 14
v_call: TRBV5-1
j_call: TRBJ2-3
cdr3_aa: ASSSLGGGAADTQY

cdr3_length: 12
v_call: TRBV6-5
j_call: TRBJ2-5
cdr3_aa: ASSRQGSLETQY

cdr3_length: 9
v_call: TRBV4-2
j_call: TRBJ2-1
cdr3_aa: ASSQGSEQF

cdr3_length: 13
v_call: TRBV3-1/TRBV3-2
j_call: TRBJ1-3
cdr3_aa: ASSRTYNGRNTIY

cdr3_length: 13
v_call: TRBV5-1
j_call: TRBJ1-1
cdr3_aa: ASSLEGQPYTEAF

cdr3_length: 10
v_call: TRBV6-5
j_call: TRBJ1-1
cdr3_aa: ASSLYLTEAF

cdr3_length: 11
v_call: TRBV2
j_call: TRBJ2-3
cdr3_aa: ASNGQTSDTQY

cdr3_length: 12
v_call: TRBV2
j_call: TRBJ2-1
cdr3_aa: ATSLEGGSGEQF

cdr3_length: 11
v_call: TRBV7-2
j_call: TRBJ2-7
cdr3_aa: ASSRDRRVEQY

cdr3_length: 13
v_call: TRBV7-3
j_call: TRBJ2-1
cdr3_aa: ASSSRGGGYNEQF

cdr3_length: 13
v_call: TRBV6-5
j_call: TRBJ2-7
cdr3_aa: ASSYFSGGVDEQY

cdr3_length: 11
v_call: TRBV7-2
j_call: TRBJ2-3
cdr3_aa: ASSSDLDRVPY

cdr3_length: 9
v_call: TRBV10-3
j_call: TRBJ2-3
cdr3_aa: AISAIDTQY

cdr3_length: 11
v_call: TRBV18
j_call: TRBJ2-5
cdr3_aa: ASSRTIQETQY

cdr3_length: 11
v_call: TRBV3-1/TRBV3-2
j_call: TRBJ2-7
cdr3_aa: ASSQARGWEQY

cdr3_length: 10
v_call: TRBV29-1
j_call: TRBJ1-1
cdr3_aa: SVEGQGFEAF

cdr3_length: 14
v_call: TRBV11-1
j_call: TRBJ2-4
cdr3_aa: ASSPQGGIAKNIQY

cdr3_length: 11
v_call: TRBV12-3/TRBV12-4
j_call: TRBJ2-2
cdr3_aa: ASRAREAGELF

cdr3_length: 10
v_call: TRBV5-6
j_call: TRBJ2-7
cdr3_aa: ASSLGRGGSY

cdr3_length: 12
v_call: TRBV14
j_call: TRBJ2-1
cdr3_aa: ASSLRLAGDEQF

cdr3_length: 11
v_call: TRBV7-3
j_call: TRBJ2-2
cdr3_aa: ASSLGGSGELF

cdr3_length: 12
v_call: TRBV6-5
j_call: TRBJ1-2
cdr3_aa: ASSKEGTDYGYT

cdr3_length: 12
v_call: TRBV25-1
j_call: TRBJ2-3
cdr3_aa: ASSEYRTSDTQY

cdr3_length: 11
v_call: TRBV5-6
j_call: TRBJ1-2
cdr3_aa: ASSTGGNYGYT

cdr3_length: 11
v_call: TRBV15
j_call: TRBJ1-1
cdr3_aa: ATSQGLGTEAF

cdr3_length: 14
v_call: TRBV12-5
j_call: TRBJ1-5
cdr3_aa: ASGSPAGLVDQPQH

cdr3_length: 10
v_call: TRBV12-3/TRBV12-4
j_call: TRBJ1-2
cdr3_aa: ASRPGQVHLT

cdr3_length: 9
v_call: TRBV6-5
j_call: TRBJ2-7
cdr3_aa: ASINSDEQY

cdr3_length: 13
v_call: TRBV25-1
j_call: TRBJ1-4
cdr3_aa: ASSDWQGAWEKLF

cdr3_length: 12
v_call: TRBV19
j_call: TRBJ1-1
cdr3_aa: ASSPRQGGTEAF

cdr3_length: 13
v_call: TRBV5-1
j_call: TRBJ1-1
cdr3_aa: ASSSTGISYTEAF

cdr3_length: 11
v_call: TRBV30
j_call: TRBJ2-7
cdr3_aa: AWSWGVGSEQY

cdr3_length: 13
v_call: TRBV6-1
j_call: TRBJ2-1
cdr3_aa: ASSEGLGARYEQF

cdr3_length: 10
v_call: TRBV3-1/TRBV3-2
j_call: TRBJ2-1
cdr3_aa: ASSPQGDEQF

cdr3_length: 10
v_call: TRBV10-1
j_call: TRBJ2-7
cdr3_aa: ASTGQGISQY

cdr3_length: 14
v_call: TRBV15
j_call: TRBJ1-3
cdr3_aa: ATSRRQFASGNTIY

cdr3_length: 13
v_call: TRBV11-2
j_call: TRBJ2-4
cdr3_aa: ASSSLVGGRTIQY

cdr3_length: 9
v_call: TRBV7-9
j_call: TRBJ2-5
cdr3_aa: ASSSEETQY

cdr3_length: 12
v_call: TRBV5-1
j_call: TRBJ1-6
cdr3_aa: ASEPGQGSSPLH

cdr3_length: 9
v_call: TRBV7-9
j_call: TRBJ2-5
cdr3_aa: ASSSSETQY

cdr3_length: 9
v_call: TRBV10-3
j_call: TRBJ1-3
cdr3_aa: GGGPGNTIY

cdr3_length: 12
v_call: TRBV2
j_call: TRBJ2-7
cdr3_aa: ASSVRGTAYEQY

cdr3_length: 10
v_call: TRBV28
j_call: TRBJ2-3
cdr3_aa: ASRAVTDTQY

cdr3_length: 12
v_call: TRBV18
j_call: TRBJ1-6
cdr3_aa: ASSTQGGGSPLH

cdr3_length: 11
v_call: TRBV27
j_call: TRBJ2-7
cdr3_aa: ASREGDYSEQY

cdr3_length: 13
v_call: TRBV30
j_call: TRBJ2-3
cdr3_aa: AWDVRDRGVITQY

cdr3_length: 14
v_call: TRBV6-6
j_call: TRBJ2-5
cdr3_aa: ASSYSTRTGQETQY

cdr3_length: 11
v_call: TRBV11-2
j_call: TRBJ1-1
cdr3_aa: ASSSTGFTEAF

cdr3_length: 14
v_call: TRBV5-1
j_call: TRBJ2-3
cdr3_aa: ASSFGDLLSTDTQY

cdr3_length: 12
v_call: TRBV24-1
j_call: TRBJ2-3
cdr3_aa: ATSVRGSTDTQY

cdr3_length: 13
v_call: TRBV5-1
j_call: TRBJ1-2
cdr3_aa: ASSSSSPTNYGYT

cdr3_length: 12
v_call: TRBV25-1
j_call: TRBJ1-5
cdr3_aa: ASSDGQGNQPQH

cdr3_length: 14
v_call: TRBV3-1/TRBV3-2
j_call: TRBJ1-3
cdr3_aa: ASTKGGGLGGNTIY

cdr3_length: 10
v_call: TRBV6-1
j_call: TRBJ1-1
cdr3_aa: ASSEPAGSAF